This passage covers 22 T cell receptor beta chains from one sample sequenced in a study of regulatory T cells in long-lasting Graves disease. The time point was: newly diagnosed GD, antithyroid drugs for less than 3 months. Following extraction of RNA from PBMCs, that RNA was used to make the TCR library. The authors built TCR beta libraries using iRepertoire HTBI primers and Arm-PCR of CDR3 regions. TCRdb reprocessed the multiplex PCR reads with MiXCR, giving one entry per CDR3 protein. This table has roughly 440,000 distinct CDR3 sequences, approximately 16% appearing once. These sequences were also reported in another study, on T cells in Graves' hyperthyroidism and ophthalmopathy.

The material sequenced was peripheral blood mononuclear cells (PBMCs), taken at new diagnosis, from a patient treated with antithyroid drugs. Receptors were obtained from a woman aged 18-35 years with Graves disease.

This clonotype was recorded many times. The chain recombines TRBV10-3 with TRBJ2-5; no firm D call. Trimming pared 0 bases from V and 4 bases from J, leaving 9 bases between. CDR3 size: 14 residues. Germline V gene lookup returns CDR1 ENHRY and CDR2 SYGVKD. In nucleotides, the CDR3 is TGTGCCATCAGTGAGTCTGCAATAGGAGAGACCCAGTACTTC. Protein sequence: CAISESAIGETQYF.

The sample holds many counts of this clonotype. This chain links TRBV28 with TRBJ2-1; D is ambiguous. Trimming took 1 base from V and 0 from J, leaving 10 bases between them. The germline CDR1 and CDR2 sequences are MDHEN and SYDVKM. CDR3 length: 16 residues. Here the CDR3 DNA reads TGTGCCAGCAGTTTATCGAGCTTACACTCCTACAATGAGCAGTTCTTC. It specifies CASSLSSLHSYNEQFF.

About this clonotype itself: Being one base from a much bigger clone, this may be a read error. This chain uses TRBV6-5 with TRBJ2-1; 7 bases are shared with TRBD2. CDR3 length: 17 residues. Trimming at V came to 4 bases and at J to 5 bases, leaving 14 bases not matched to a gene. Germline V lookup: CDR1 MNHEY, CDR2 SVGAGI. For the CDR3, the DNA is TGTGCCAGCAGTTCGCTCTGGGCTAGCGGCCTCAACAATGAGCAGTTCTTC. Its translation: CASSSLWASGLNNEQFF.

The table lists this clonotype with many counts. This chain joins TRBV11-3 and TRBJ2-2; D tentatively reads TRBD1 or TRBD2 (5 bases each). V was pared by 8 bases and J by 5 bases, with 12 bases between. This CDR3 has 13 amino acids. Looked up from germline, CDR1 is SGHNT and CDR2 is YENEEA. The CDR3 reads CASCRQRTGELFF. Written as DNA, the CDR3 is TGTGCCAGCTGTAGACAGCGGACCGGGGAGCTGTTTTTT.

The rearrangement uses TRBV7-9 and TRBJ2-7; 8 positions agree with TRBD1. CDR1 and CDR2 from the germline V gene are SEHNR and FQNEAQ (reference sequence). This CDR3 is 13 amino acids long. V was clipped by 5 bases and J by 7 bases; unmatched bases: 7. DNA of the CDR3: TGTGCCAGCAGCCCAACTAGGACAGGGGAGCAGTACTTC. It is translated as CASSPTRTGEQYF.

This clonotype appeared many times. The V and J genes are TRBV7-2 and TRBJ2-2; D is possibly TRBD2 (7 bases). The CDR3 has 15 amino acids. From germline, CDR1 is SGHTA and CDR2 FQGNSA. V lost 2 bases to trimming and J lost 7 bases, with 14 bases between them. The CDR3 sequence is CASSLFPGEGGELFF. The CDR3 coding sequence is TGTGCCAGCAGCTTATTTCCAGGGGAGGGCGGGGAGCTGTTTTTT.

CDR3 region: CAGGLVSKGMNTEAFF. DNA of the CDR3: TGTGCCGGGGGGTTGGTGTCCAAAGGGATGAACACTGAAGCTTTCTTT. The chain recombines TRBV6-1 with TRBJ1-1; D may be TRBD1 (5 bases). The CDR3 loop spans 16 amino acids. Looked up from germline, CDR1 is MNHNS and CDR2 is SASEGT. V dropped 11 bases and J dropped 0 bases, with 22 bases sitting between them.

The chain employs TRBV11-1 and TRBJ2-5; 7 bases line up with TRBD2. The CDR3 length is 15 residues. V dropped 2 bases and J dropped 2; count of bases not matched to a gene: 5. Germline lookup yields CDR1 SGHAT and CDR2 FQDESV (reference sequence). The CDR3 DNA reads as TGTGCCAGCAGCTTAATTCGGGGGGAACAAGAGACCCAGTACTTC. Protein: CASSLIRGEQETQYF.

The chain uses TRBV27 and TRBJ1-5, with a tentative D call TRBD1 (5 bases). V was trimmed by 6 bases and J by 4 bases, leaving 13 bases between them. In germline, CDR1 is MNHEY, CDR2 SMNVEV (reference sequence). The CDR3 extends over 14 amino acids. This chain's CDR3 is CASSPRDGNQPQHF. CDR3 coding DNA: TGTGCCAGCAGCCCGAGGGACGGTAATCAGCCCCAGCATTTT.

This chain uses TRBV7-2 with TRBJ2-2, with TRBD2 matching over 14 bases. The CDR3 is 17 amino acids. CDR1 is SGHTA and CDR2 is FQGNSA in the germline V gene. Trimming took 5 bases from V and 0 from J; bases not matched to a gene: 2. The CDR3 DNA reads as TGTGCCAGCAGCCGGACTAGCGGGAGGTCGAACACCGGGGAGCTGTTTTTT. Translation gives CASSRTSGRSNTGELFF.

This clonotype was seen once. It may be a read error: a sequence one base away is much more abundant. The chain is built from TRBV28 and TRBJ2-1; possible D gene TRBD2, 5 bases. The J call may be wrong; the DNA end is better matched by TRBJ2-7. The germline V gene has CDR1 MDHEN and CDR2 SYDVKM. The CDR3 sequence is 13 residues long. CDR3 residues: CASSYLATNEQYF. The DNA for the CDR3 is TGTGCCAGCAGTTACCTAGCAACTAATGAGCAGTACTTC.

The chain couples TRBV9 to TRBJ2-2; 7 nucleotides match TRBD1. The V and J ends lost 0 bases and 5 bases, in that order; junction bases with no gene match: 7. Germline loops: CDR1 SGDLS, CDR2 YYNGEE. The CDR3 is 16 amino acids. In DNA, the CDR3 is TGTGCCAGCAGCGTAGAGGGGGCCGCGGGTACCGGGGAGCTGTTTTTT. Translating it yields CASSVEGAAGTGELFF.

This clonotype was observed many times. The CDR3 loop is CASSQPGTSGQETQYF. CDR3 sequence (DNA): TGTGCCAGCAGTCAACCCGGGACTAGCGGCCAAGAGACCCAGTACTTC. V and J are TRBV13 and TRBJ2-5; 11 bases map to TRBD2. This CDR3 comprises 16 residues. V lost 6 bases and J lost 1; bases outside the gene matches: 7. Germline assignment: CDR1 PRHDT and CDR2 FYEKMQ (reference sequence). The complete variable domain, with remaining parts taken from reference TRBV13 and TRBJ2-5, reads AAGVIQSPRHLIKEKRETATLKCYPIPRHDTVYWYQQGPGQDPQFLISFYEKMQSDKGSIPDRFSAQQFSDYHSELNMSSLELGDSALYFCASSQPGTSGQETQYFGPGTRLLVL.

There are many counts of this clonotype. The rearrangement links TRBV28 to TRBJ1-1; D call uncertain. CDR1 is MDHEN, CDR2 SYDVKM, per germline. V was shortened by 5 bases and J by 4 bases, with 8 bases between the two germline ends. The CDR3 totals 12 residues. This chain's CDR3 is CASSPPFTEAFF. The DNA of the CDR3 is TGTGCCAGCAGTCCCCCCTTCACTGAAGCTTTCTTT.

The rearrangement joins TRBV4-1 to TRBJ2-5; D call uncertain. The CDR3 has 17 amino acids. Germline V gene sequence: CDR1 MGHRA, CDR2 YSYEKL. Trimming removed 4 bases from V and 4 bases from J, with 22 bases in between. In nucleotides, the CDR3 is TGCGCCAGCAGCCGAGACCCACCGATGACAATTATAGAGACCCAGTACTTC. This encodes CASSRDPPMTIIETQYF.

This clonotype was seen repeatedly, ten times or more. The chain is built from TRBV11-2 and TRBJ1-1; 7 bases align to TRBD1. The CDR3 contains 16 residues. Germline loops: CDR1 SGHAT, CDR2 FQNNGV. V lost 2 bases and J lost 4; bases outside the gene matches: 10. The CDR3 spells CASSLSRVAGGTEAFF. CDR3 nucleotides: TGTGCCAGCAGCTTATCACGAGTTGCAGGGGGCACTGAAGCTTTCTTT.

This clonotype was seen at least ten times. The DNA of the CDR3 is TGTGCCACCGACGGACTAGAGGGTAGTTACAATGAGCAGTTCTTC. Translation gives CATDGLEGSYNEQFF. The chain joins TRBV28 to TRBJ2-1; 7 nucleotides agree with TRBD2. CDR1 and CDR2 (germline): MDHEN, SYDVKM. J was trimmed by 4 bases and V by 10 bases; bases with no gene match: 13. This CDR3 comprises 15 residues.

Ten or more counts support this clonotype. V is TRBV20-1 and J is TRBJ1-2, with a tentative D call TRBD1 (5 bases). Germline V lookup: CDR1 DFQATT, CDR2 SNEGSKA (reference sequence). Trimming cost V 1 base and J 6 bases, with 15 bases left between them. The CDR3 covers 14 residues. The CDR3 here is CSARGGGTSHGYTF. Here the CDR3 DNA reads TGCAGTGCTAGAGGTGGAGGGACGAGTCATGGCTACACCTTC.

This clonotype was seen a handful of times. CDR3 sequence: CSALRQGDEQFF. In DNA form, the CDR3 reads TGCAGTGCTCTCCGTCAAGGAGATGAGCAGTTCTTC. The chain is built from TRBV20-1 and TRBJ2-5; D gene ambiguous. The J call is uncertain, as TRBJ2-1 better fits the DNA end. The germline gives CDR1 DFQATT, CDR2 SNEGSKA (reference sequence). This CDR3 is built from 12 residues.

This clonotype was found a few times. The V call is TRBV18, the J call TRBJ2-1; D is undetermined. CDR3 length: 16 amino acids. V lost 0 bases and J 0 bases, leaving 9 bases between the germline ends. Germline CDR1 reads KGHSH; CDR2 reads LQKENI. In nucleotides, the CDR3 is TGTGCCAGCTCACCACCGATCCGGGCCTCCTACAATGAGCAGTTCTTC. Protein sequence: CASSPPIRASYNEQFF.

To note about this clonotype: Mismatch with germline at one junction end may stem from a read error. J is TRBJ1-1 and V is TRBV18, with D possibly being TRBD1 (5 bases). Germline CDR1 KGHSH, CDR2 LQKENI. The CDR3 spans 16 residues. The CDR3, as DNA: TGTGCTAGCTCACCAGCCCCGAGAGGGGTGAACACTGAAGCTTTCTTT. It codes for CASSPAPRGVNTEAFF.

This chain uses TRBV6-5 with TRBJ1-3; D is ambiguous. Germline V gives CDR1 MNHEY, CDR2 SVGAGI. The CDR3 covers 16 residues. The V and J ends lost 11 bases and 3 bases respectively, with 23 bases between them. DNA for the CDR3: TGTGCCTCCAGTTTGATCGGTCATTTGGGTGGAAACACCATATATTTT. It codes for CASSLIGHLGGNTIYF.